This T cell receptor (beta chain) was captured by sequencing in a study of glioma-infiltrating T cells after dendritic cell vaccination. About the study: Dendritic cell vaccination trial patients had either newly diagnosed or recurrent glioblastoma. Three intradermal dendritic cell vaccine injections were given every two weeks. Notes on the study in general: No direct clonality-survival link was found; a diverse polyclonal response may matter.

Input was 2 to 2.5 ug genomic DNA, or all available if less. Only in-frame clones appear in the TCRdb table, and some are missing; sequencing was by immunoSEQ multiplex PCR. The sample lists roughly 100,000 clones; around 89% were seen once. A remark on this clone: The antigen is not known.

As for time point: after dendritic cell vaccination, including at tumor progression/relapse. The V segment lost 8 bases and the J segment 6 bases; nucleotides outside the gene matches: 4. Looked up from germline, CDR1 is MNHEY and CDR2 is SVGAGI. This CDR3 has 13 amino acids. The origin of this receptor is a human donor with glioblastoma. The sequencing used blood, collected after dendritic cell vaccination. This chain links TRBV6-5 with TRBJ2-7, with 13 bases aligning to TRBD2. As DNA, the CDR3 is TGTGCCAGCCATAGGACTAGCGGGAGCGAGCAGTACTTC. Encoded protein: CASHRTSGSEQYF.